The 29 T cell receptor beta chains presented below share a single source sample, sequenced in a study of graft-versus-host responses after intestinal transplantation. Some clones are missing from TCRdb's copy, which holds only in-frame ones; the method was immunoSEQ multiplex PCR. This sample has approximately 92,000 clones, with 85% to 95% found just once. Their antigens are not known. Sequencing used unstimulated CD8+ T cells sorted from spleen or lymph node cells, obtained before intestinal transplant. These receptor sequences come from a human donor who received an intestinal transplant.

This chain links TRBV28 with TRBJ2-5; perhaps TRBD1 as D (6 bases). The germline V gene encodes CDR1 MDHEN and CDR2 SYDVKM. CDR3 size: 16 residues. V was clipped by 1 base and J by 1 base, with 13 bases between them. The CDR3 loop is CASSLSLGGGQETQYF. The DNA for the CDR3 is TGTGCCAGCAGTTTATCCCTTGGGGGCGGCCAAGAGACCCAGTACTTC.

This sequence joins TRBV7-9 and TRBJ2-7; 9 nucleotides line up with TRBD1. CDR3 length equals 14 residues. The V gene's germline CDR1 is SEHNR and CDR2 FQNEAQ (reference sequence). Trimming took 2 bases from V and 6 from J; bases not matched to a gene: 5. The DNA for the CDR3 is TGTGCCAGCAGCTTAAGGGACAGGGTCTTCGAGCAGTACTTC. Amino acids: CASSLRDRVFEQYF. Filled out from reference TRBV7-9 and TRBJ2-7, the complete variable domain reads DTGVSQNPRHKITKRGQNVTFRCDPISEHNRLYWYRQTLGQGPEFLTYFQNEAQLEKSRLLSDRFSAERPKGSFSTLEIQRTEQGDSAMYLCASSLRDRVFEQYFGPGTRLTVT.

The rearrangement links TRBV11-2 to TRBJ1-5; 8 bases are a match to TRBD1. The CDR3 loop spans 16 amino acids. J was trimmed by 2 bases and V by 5 bases; bases with no gene match: 8. Germline CDR1 and CDR2: SGHAT and FQNNGV. CDR3: CASSPRTGFGNQPQHF. The CDR3 DNA reads TGTGCCAGCAGCCCCCGGACAGGGTTTGGCAATCAGCCCCAGCATTTT.

V usage is TRBV5-5 and J usage is TRBJ2-1; D uncertain. CDR1 and CDR2 (germline): SGHKS, YYEKEE (reference sequence). The ends were cut back, 0 bases at V and 5 bases at J, with 18 bases in the middle. This CDR3 is 17 amino acids long. The CDR3 DNA is TGTGCCAGCAGCTTGGCCCCGACATTATCGACTGACAATGAGCAGTTCTTC. It yields the protein CASSLAPTLSTDNEQFF.

Turning to this clone: The same CDR3 also results from other DNA sequences found in this sample. J is TRBJ1-1 and V is TRBV27; perhaps TRBD1 as D (5 bases). The V gene's germline CDR1 is MNHEY and CDR2 SMNVEV (reference sequence). V was clipped by 3 bases and J by 1 base, with 9 bases between them. The CDR3 totals 14 residues. Here the CDR3 reads CASSFTGGNTEAFF. The CDR3 DNA follows: TGTGCCAGCAGTTTCACAGGAGGGAACACTGAAGCTTTCTTT.

The J gene is TRBJ2-5, the V gene TRBV28; maybe TRBD1 (6 bases). CDR1 MDHEN and CDR2 SYDVKM come from the germline V gene. This CDR3 comprises 15 residues. The V end lost 3 bases, the J end lost 4 bases, and 15 bases lay between the germline ends. DNA for the CDR3: TGTGCCAGCAGTTTCGTATCGAGGGGGATAGAGACCCAGTACTTC. Translated: CASSFVSRGIETQYF.

This chain connects TRBV4-1 to TRBJ2-2; maybe TRBD1 (5 bases). Germline CDR1 is MGHRA and CDR2 is YSYEKL. Between the trimmed V and J ends, which lost 3 bases and 2 bases, there was a span of 10 bases. This CDR3 has 15 residues. CDR3 nucleotides: TGCGCCAGCAGCCATGTGGGGCTAAACACCGGGGAGCTGTTTTTT. It codes for CASSHVGLNTGELFF.

The J gene is TRBJ1-1, the V gene TRBV27; TRBD1 is a possible D gene (6 bases). The CDR3 has 15 amino acids. Germline V gives CDR1 MNHEY, CDR2 SMNVEV (reference sequence). Trimming shortened V by 6 bases and J by 4 bases, and 18 bases separated the two germline ends. CDR3 region: CASSLSGGGFTEAFF. The DNA for the CDR3 is TGTGCCAGCAGCCTTTCGGGGGGCGGCTTCACTGAAGCTTTCTTT.

The genes are TRBV12-5 and TRBJ1-1; D possibly corresponds to TRBD1 (6 bases). The CDR3 spans 13 residues. With 9 bases removed from V and 1 base from J, the gap between germline ends came to 12 bases. Looked up from germline, CDR1 is LGHNT and CDR2 is FRNRAP. The DNA of the CDR3 is TGTGCTAGCCAACCGGGACAGAACACTGAAGCTTTCTTT. This encodes CASQPGQNTEAFF.

This clone showed up just once. The chain links TRBV6-5 to TRBJ2-7; no definite D call. The length of the CDR3 is 13 residues. With 5 bases removed from V and 2 bases from J, the gap between germline ends came to 10 bases. Germline V gene sequence: CDR1 MNHEY, CDR2 SVGAGI. The CDR3 region has the DNA TGTGCCAGCAGTGAATTAAGTGCCTACGAGCAGTACTTC. Protein: CASSELSAYEQYF.

The chain is built from TRBV2 and TRBJ2-6; D uncertain. The germline V gene encodes CDR1 SNHLY and CDR2 FYNNEI. CDR3 length: 16 amino acids. Trimming stripped 4 bases from V and 2 bases from J, with 12 bases between. The CDR3 region has the DNA TGTGCCAGCAGTGCGGACGGTACGACTGGGGCCAACGTCCTGACTTTC. This sequence encodes CASSADGTTGANVLTF.

V usage is TRBV15 and J usage is TRBJ2-5; D is unresolved. The germline V gene has CDR1 LNHNV and CDR2 YYDKDF (reference sequence). The CDR3 consists of 14 residues. Trimming cost V 0 bases and J 2 bases, with 7 bases left between them. CDR3 loop: CATSREVEQETQYF. In DNA form, the CDR3 reads TGTGCCACCAGCAGAGAGGTGGAACAAGAGACCCAGTACTTC. The variable domain in full, with the rest retrieved from reference TRBV15 and TRBJ2-5, is DAMVIQNPRYQVTQFGKPVTLSCSQTLNHNVMYWYQQKSSQAPKLLFHYYDKDFNNEADTPDNFQSRRPNTSFCFLDIRSPGLGDTAMYLCATSREVEQETQYFGPGTRLLVL.

The V and J genes are TRBV12-5 and TRBJ2-3, with D possibly matching TRBD1 (6 bases). The CDR3 length is 12 residues. CDR1 and CDR2 from the germline V gene are LGHNT and FRNRAP. Between the trimmed V and J ends, which lost 7 bases and 3 bases, there was a span of 8 bases. The DNA for the CDR3 is TGTGCTAGTGCCCAGGGGACAGATACGCAGTATTTT. Its translation: CASAQGTDTQYF.

The rearrangement uses TRBV9 and TRBJ2-7, with D possibly being TRBD1 (6 bases). CDR1 is SGDLS and CDR2 is YYNGEE in the germline V gene. The CDR3 has 14 amino acids. Trimming shortened V by 0 bases and J by 3 bases, and 10 bases separated the two germline ends. The DNA for the CDR3 is TGTGCCAGCAGCGTAGGGGACACCCTCTACGAGCAGTACTTC. It translates to CASSVGDTLYEQYF.

The rearrangement uses TRBV19 and TRBJ2-1; D uncertain. The CDR3 is made up of 17 amino acids. V shed 7 bases and J shed 0 bases, with 19 bases lying between them. Germline V gene sequence: CDR1 LNHDA, CDR2 SQIVND (reference sequence). CDR3 DNA sequence: TGTGCCAGTAACCCGGTGGGATACTTGCCCTCCTACAATGAGCAGTTCTTC. Its protein is CASNPVGYLPSYNEQFF.

This chain connects TRBV7-6 to TRBJ2-1; tentatively, D is TRBD2 (6 bases). Germline V gene sequence: CDR1 SGHVS, CDR2 FNYEAQ. V was trimmed by 1 base and J by 6 bases, leaving 16 bases between them. The CDR3 is 16 residues long. CDR3 in amino acids: CASSLDRSLAINEQFF. The CDR3, as DNA: TGTGCCAGCAGCTTAGATAGGAGTCTAGCGATCAATGAGCAGTTCTTC.

The gene calls are TRBV9 and TRBJ2-1; 14 positions agree with TRBD2. Germline V gives CDR1 SGDLS, CDR2 YYNGEE. The CDR3 extends over 17 amino acids. Trimming took 4 bases from V and 4 from J; bases not matched to a gene: 7. CDR3 sequence: CASSFGTSGGPYNEQFF. CDR3 nucleotides: TGTGCCAGCAGCTTTGGGACTAGCGGGGGACCTTACAATGAGCAGTTCTTC.

J is TRBJ2-7 and V is TRBV13; 13 bases match TRBD2. V was pared by 5 bases and J by 5 bases, with 3 bases of the junction left unmatched. The V gene's germline CDR1 is PRHDT and CDR2 FYEKMQ (reference sequence). This CDR3 has 14 amino acids. The CDR3 here is CASSAGTSGNEQYF. In DNA, the CDR3 is TGTGCCAGCAGCGCCGGGACTAGCGGGAACGAGCAGTACTTC.

The rearrangement joins TRBV2 to TRBJ2-1; D may match TRBD1 or TRBD2 (5 bases each). The CDR3 is 12 amino acids. Trimming cost V 8 bases and J 5 bases, with 10 bases left between them. Per germline, CDR1 SNHLY and CDR2 FYNNEI. This CDR3 reads CASSQGDNEQFF. The DNA for the CDR3 is TGTGCCAGCTCGCAGGGAGACAATGAGCAGTTCTTC.

The J gene is TRBJ2-5, the V gene TRBV6-5; D is unresolved. The germline CDR1 and CDR2 sequences are MNHEY and SVGAGI. The CDR3 runs to 14 residues. V was shortened by 4 bases and J by 2 bases, with 11 bases between the two germline ends. CDR3 nucleotide sequence: TGTGCCAGCAGTTTAGGCGTCGAACAAGAGACCCAGTACTTC. Protein sequence: CASSLGVEQETQYF.

V usage is TRBV29-1 and J usage is TRBJ1-1; 8 positions agree with TRBD1. The CDR3 has 13 residues. Germline V gene lookup returns CDR1 SQVTM and CDR2 ANQGSEA. V shed 3 bases and J 4 bases; nucleotides not matched to a gene: 4. DNA for the CDR3: TGCAGCGTTGATCCAGGGGGCTTCACTGAAGCTTTCTTT. Its translation: CSVDPGGFTEAFF.

The chain couples TRBV10-3 to TRBJ2-3, with D possibly matching TRBD2 (5 bases). V lost 8 bases and J lost 1, with 19 bases in between. CDR1 and CDR2 (germline): ENHRY, SYGVKD. The CDR3 covers 16 residues. CDR3 DNA sequence: TGTGCCATCGCGGAGCTAGCAGTGTGGCGCACAGATACGCAGTATTTT. Translating it yields CAIAELAVWRTDTQYF.

The chain uses TRBV4-1 and TRBJ2-3; D not certain. Per the germline V gene, CDR1 is MGHRA and CDR2 is YSYEKL. V dropped 1 base and J dropped 2 bases, with 10 bases sitting between them. This CDR3 comprises 15 residues. DNA of the CDR3: TGCGCCAGCAGCCAAGTCCAGGCCCCCACAGATACGCAGTATTTT. Translated: CASSQVQAPTDTQYF.

This clone was seen only a few times. The chain combines TRBV28 with TRBJ1-1, with 10 bases aligning to TRBD1. This CDR3 has 15 amino acids. V lost 4 bases to trimming and J lost 7 bases; unmatched junction nucleotides: 9. Germline lookup yields CDR1 MDHEN and CDR2 SYDVKM. DNA for the CDR3: TGTGCCAGCAGTTACCCAGGGACAGGGGTATTTGAAGCTTTCTTT. This translates into CASSYPGTGVFEAFF.

The chain employs TRBV13 and TRBJ2-1; no clear D gene. This CDR3 spans 16 amino acids. V lost 4 bases and J lost 10, with 23 bases in between. Germline CDR1 is PRHDT and CDR2 is FYEKMQ (reference sequence). The CDR3 DNA reads as TGTGCCAGCAGCTACTCAAACCTAAAAGAAGGGCGAGAGCAGTTCTTC. Translation: CASSYSNLKEGREQFF.

The chain uses TRBV19 and TRBJ1-1; weak D call: TRBD1 (6 bases). The CDR3 totals 14 residues. Per the germline V gene, CDR1 is LNHDA and CDR2 is SQIVND (reference sequence). V dropped 5 bases and J dropped 5 bases, with 15 bases sitting between them. CDR3 amino acids: CASSWDGGKTEAFF. The CDR3 coding sequence is TGTGCCAGTAGTTGGGATGGGGGCAAAACTGAAGCTTTCTTT.

The chain uses TRBV15 and TRBJ1-1; tentative D call: TRBD1 (6 bases). V was clipped by 1 base and J by 0 bases, with 12 bases between them. In germline, CDR1 is LNHNV, CDR2 YYDKDF (reference sequence). This CDR3 has 16 residues. Here the CDR3 reads CATSRGPGDMNTEAFF. CDR3 nucleotide sequence: TGTGCCACCAGCAGAGGGCCAGGGGACATGAACACTGAAGCTTTCTTT.

This sequence joins TRBV7-2 and TRBJ2-7, with D perhaps matching TRBD1 (5 bases). V was trimmed by 1 base and J by 11 bases, leaving 9 bases between them. The CDR3 consists of 11 residues. Germline CDR1 is SGHTA and CDR2 is FQGNSA. CDR3 sequence: CASSLDGAEYF. CDR3 in DNA: TGTGCCAGCAGCTTAGATGGGGCCGAGTACTTC. Together with reference TRBV7-2 and TRBJ2-7, the CDR3 gives the full variable domain: GAGVSQSPSNKVTEKGKDVELRCDPISGHTALYWYRQSLGQGLEFLIYFQGNSAPDKSGLPSDRFSAERTGGSVSTLTIQRTQQEDSAVYLCASSLDGAEYFGPGTRLTVT.

The chain links TRBV5-4 to TRBJ2-2; D unresolved. This CDR3 spans 12 amino acids. With 4 bases removed from V and 6 bases from J, the gap between germline ends came to 7 bases. Germline CDR1 and CDR2: SGHNT and YYREEE (reference sequence). The CDR3 spells CASSRVPGELFF. The CDR3 nucleotides are TGTGCCAGCAGCCGGGTCCCCGGGGAGCTGTTTTTT.